This T cell receptor (beta chain) emerged from a study of T cell changes during pregnancy in multiple sclerosis. The V segment lost 6 bases and the J segment 5 bases; nucleotides outside the gene matches: 6. This CDR3 comprises 14 residues. Germline assignment: CDR1 MNHEY and CDR2 SVGAGI. Clones were sequenced by immunoSEQ multiplex PCR, and TCRdb holds only the in-frame ones, with some missing. The data contain approximately 64,000 clones, about nine tenths of them singletons. The clonotype was recovered from a female donor with multiple sclerosis, enrolled in a pregnancy study. The chain is built from TRBV6-5 and TRBJ1-5; 8 nucleotides agree with TRBD1. The sequenced sample was peripheral blood, obtained in the first trimester of pregnancy. The CDR3 here is CASSIGQGHQPQHF. CDR3 DNA: TGTGCCAGCAGCATCGGACAGGGACATCAGCCCCAGCATTTT.